This record concerns one T cell receptor beta chain sequence. The data belong to a study of Ad26.COV2.S vaccination and SARS-CoV-2 variants. For the study at large: Into the muscle, Ad26.COV2.S was dosed once or twice, 56 days apart.

Treatment described: 15 to 20 received Ad26.COV2.S at low or high dose, single or two shots; roughly 5 received placebo; per-sample allocation not given. Samples were taken on day 63 after the first vaccine or placebo injection. Spike of the Wuhan-strain SARS-CoV-2 was expressed by an Ad26 vector, which formed the vaccine. Profiling relied on immunoSEQ multiplex PCR, and the TCRdb table lists in-frame clones only, not all of them. This sample carries about 680,000 clones, around 89% of them seen once, and the ten largest clones take 1.5%. The material sequenced was peripheral blood, taken in a trial of Ad26.COV2.S vaccine versus placebo. The receptor was derived from a person aged 18-60 years who received the Ad26.COV2.S COVID-19 vaccine or a placebo.

This CDR3 is CASSYRGVGELFF. The CDR3 nucleotides are TGTGCCAGCAGTTATAGGGGAGTCGGGGAGCTGTTTTTT. The genes are TRBV12-3 or TRBV12-4 and TRBJ2-2; D possibly matches TRBD1 or TRBD2 (5 bases each). V shed 4 bases and J shed 7 bases, with 10 bases lying between them. The CDR3 totals 13 residues.